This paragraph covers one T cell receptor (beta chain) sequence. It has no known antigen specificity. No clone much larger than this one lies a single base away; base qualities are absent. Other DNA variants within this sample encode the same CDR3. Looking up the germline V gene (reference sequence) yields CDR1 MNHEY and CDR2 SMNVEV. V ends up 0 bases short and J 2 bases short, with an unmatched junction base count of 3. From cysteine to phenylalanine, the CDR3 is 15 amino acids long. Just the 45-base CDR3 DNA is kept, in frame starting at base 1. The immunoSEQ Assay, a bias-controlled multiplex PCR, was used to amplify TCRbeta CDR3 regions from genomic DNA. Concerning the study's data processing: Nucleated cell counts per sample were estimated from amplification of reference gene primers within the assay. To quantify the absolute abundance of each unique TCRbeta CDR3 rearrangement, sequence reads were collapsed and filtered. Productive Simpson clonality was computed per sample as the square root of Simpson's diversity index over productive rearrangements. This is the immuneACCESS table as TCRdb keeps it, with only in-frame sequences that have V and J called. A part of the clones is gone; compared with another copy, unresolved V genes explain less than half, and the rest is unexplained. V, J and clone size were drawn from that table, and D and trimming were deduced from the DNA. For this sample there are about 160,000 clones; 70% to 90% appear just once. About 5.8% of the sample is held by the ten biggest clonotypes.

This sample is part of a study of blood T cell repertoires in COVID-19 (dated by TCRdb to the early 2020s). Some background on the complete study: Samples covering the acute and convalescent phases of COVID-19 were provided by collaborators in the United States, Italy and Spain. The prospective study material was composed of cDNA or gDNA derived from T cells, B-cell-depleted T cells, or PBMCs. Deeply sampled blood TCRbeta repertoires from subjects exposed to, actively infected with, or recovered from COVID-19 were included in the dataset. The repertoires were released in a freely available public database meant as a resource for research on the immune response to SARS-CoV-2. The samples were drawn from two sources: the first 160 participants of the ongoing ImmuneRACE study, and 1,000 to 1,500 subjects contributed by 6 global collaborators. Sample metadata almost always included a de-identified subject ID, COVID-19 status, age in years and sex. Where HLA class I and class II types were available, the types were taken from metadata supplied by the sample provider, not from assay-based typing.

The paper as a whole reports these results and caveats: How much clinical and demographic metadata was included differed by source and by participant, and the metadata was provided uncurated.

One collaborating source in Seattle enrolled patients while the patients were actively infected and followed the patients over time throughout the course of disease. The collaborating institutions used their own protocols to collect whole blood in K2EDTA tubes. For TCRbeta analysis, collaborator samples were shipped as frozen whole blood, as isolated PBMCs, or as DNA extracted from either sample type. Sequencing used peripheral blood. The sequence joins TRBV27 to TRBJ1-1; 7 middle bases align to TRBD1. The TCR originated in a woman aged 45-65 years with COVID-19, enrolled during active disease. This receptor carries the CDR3 CASSLSAGGNTEAFF. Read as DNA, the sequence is TGTGCCAGCAGTTTATCGGCAGGGGGAAACACTGAAGCTTTCTTT.